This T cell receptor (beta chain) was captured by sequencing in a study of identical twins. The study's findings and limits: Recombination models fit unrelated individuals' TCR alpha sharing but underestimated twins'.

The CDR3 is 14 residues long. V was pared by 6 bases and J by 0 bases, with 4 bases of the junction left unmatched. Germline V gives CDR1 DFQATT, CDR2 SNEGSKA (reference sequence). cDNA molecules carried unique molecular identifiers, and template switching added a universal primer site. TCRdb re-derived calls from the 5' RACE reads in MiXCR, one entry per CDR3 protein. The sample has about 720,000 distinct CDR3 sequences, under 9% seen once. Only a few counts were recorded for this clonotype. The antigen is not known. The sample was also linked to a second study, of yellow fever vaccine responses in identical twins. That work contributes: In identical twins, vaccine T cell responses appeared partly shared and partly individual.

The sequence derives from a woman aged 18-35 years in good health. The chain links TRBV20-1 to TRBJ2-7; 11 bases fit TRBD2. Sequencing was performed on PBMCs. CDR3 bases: TGCAGTGCGCGACTAGCGGGGAGCTCCTACGAGCAGTACTTC. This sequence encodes CSARLAGSSYEQYF.